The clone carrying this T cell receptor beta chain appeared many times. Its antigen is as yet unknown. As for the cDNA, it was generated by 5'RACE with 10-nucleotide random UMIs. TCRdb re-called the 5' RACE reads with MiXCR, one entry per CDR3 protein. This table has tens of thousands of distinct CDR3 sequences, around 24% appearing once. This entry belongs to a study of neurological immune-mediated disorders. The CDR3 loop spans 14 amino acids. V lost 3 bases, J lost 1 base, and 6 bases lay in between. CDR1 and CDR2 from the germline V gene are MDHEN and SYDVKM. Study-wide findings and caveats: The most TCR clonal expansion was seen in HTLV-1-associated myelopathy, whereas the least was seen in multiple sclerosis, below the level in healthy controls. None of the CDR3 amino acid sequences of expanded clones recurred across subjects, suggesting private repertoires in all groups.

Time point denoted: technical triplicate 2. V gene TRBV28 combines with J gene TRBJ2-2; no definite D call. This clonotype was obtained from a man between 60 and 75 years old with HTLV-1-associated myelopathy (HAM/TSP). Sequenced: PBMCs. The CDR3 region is CASSLGWNTGELFF. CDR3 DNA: TGTGCCAGCAGTTTGGGCTGGAACACCGGGGAGCTGTTTTTT. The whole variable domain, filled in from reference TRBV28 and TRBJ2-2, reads DVKVTQSSRYLVKRTGEKVFLECVQDMDHENMFWYRQDPGLGLRLIYFSYDVKMKEKGDIPEGYSVSREKKERFSLILESASTNQTSMYLCASSLGWNTGELFFGEGSRLTVL.